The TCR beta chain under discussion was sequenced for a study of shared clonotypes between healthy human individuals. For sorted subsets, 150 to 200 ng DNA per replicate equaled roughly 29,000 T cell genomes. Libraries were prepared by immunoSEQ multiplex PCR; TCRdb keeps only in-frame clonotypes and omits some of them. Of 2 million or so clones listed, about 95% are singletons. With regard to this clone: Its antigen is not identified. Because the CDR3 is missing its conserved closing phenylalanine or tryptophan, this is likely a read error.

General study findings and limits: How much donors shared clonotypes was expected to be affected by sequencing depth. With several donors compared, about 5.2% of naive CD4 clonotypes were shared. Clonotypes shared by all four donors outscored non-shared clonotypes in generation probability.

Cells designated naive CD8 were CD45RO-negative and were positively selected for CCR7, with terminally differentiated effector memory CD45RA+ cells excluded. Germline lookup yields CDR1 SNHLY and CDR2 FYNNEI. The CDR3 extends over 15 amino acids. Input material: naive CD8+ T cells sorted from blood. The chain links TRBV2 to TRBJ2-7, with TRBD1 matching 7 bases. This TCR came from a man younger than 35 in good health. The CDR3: CASSGQVPRGDEQYS. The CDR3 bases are TGTGCCAGTAGTGGACAGGTCCCTCGGGGAGACGAGCAGTACTCC.